One and the same sample provided the 20 T cell receptor beta chains below, sequenced in a study of T cells in Graves' hyperthyroidism and ophthalmopathy. Amplified TCR beta CDR3 regions derived from RNA transcripts. With the HTBI primer set, the TCR CDR3 went through a first round of RT-PCR. Each CDR3 protein gets one entry after TCRdb re-called the multiplex PCR reads with MiXCR. The table lists approximately 400,000 distinct CDR3 sequences, about a sixth of them singletons. Sequencing used blood. These receptors were taken from a woman aged 18-29 years with Graves' hyperthyroidism that later progressed to Graves' ophthalmopathy.

This clonotype was detected many times. This sequence joins TRBV13 and TRBJ1-4; possibly TRBD1 for D (5 bases). Trimming pared 4 bases from V and 5 bases from J, leaving 17 bases between. From germline, CDR1 is PRHDT and CDR2 FYEKMQ (reference sequence). The CDR3 length is 16 residues. CDR3 DNA: TGTGCCAGCAGCTCCATTTCGGGACGGGGGAATGAAAAACTGTTTTTT. This gives the protein CASSSISGRGNEKLFF. The full variable domain, its missing parts supplied by reference TRBV13 and TRBJ1-4, is AAGVIQSPRHLIKEKRETATLKCYPIPRHDTVYWYQQGPGQDPQFLISFYEKMQSDKGSIPDRFSAQQFSDYHSELNMSSLELGDSALYFCASSSISGRGNEKLFFGSGTQLSVL.

This clonotype was counted ten times or more. The V call is TRBV9, the J call TRBJ1-1; 7 nucleotides align to TRBD1. The CDR3 runs 14 residues. V lost 1 base and J lost 1; bases outside the gene matches: 1. The germline CDR1 and CDR2 sequences are SGDLS and YYNGEE. The CDR3 sequence: CASSVTGENTEAFF. The CDR3 DNA reads as TGTGCCAGCAGCGTAACAGGGGAGAACACTGAAGCTTTCTTT.

This clonotype was found many times. The chain is built from TRBV20-1 and TRBJ2-1; maybe TRBD2 (6 bases). Germline assignment: CDR1 DFQATT and CDR2 SNEGSKA (reference sequence). The CDR3 extends over 14 amino acids. Between the trimmed V and J ends, which lost 6 bases and 3 bases, there was a span of 15 bases. CDR3 in amino acids: CSAIGAGFYNEQFF. CDR3 coding DNA: TGCAGTGCCATAGGGGCGGGGTTCTACAATGAGCAGTTCTTC.

Many counts were recorded for this clonotype. V usage is TRBV19 and J usage is TRBJ2-5; 7 bases fit TRBD1. Trimming took 5 bases from V and 5 from J; bases not matched to a gene: 11. CDR3 length: 15 amino acids. The germline V gene encodes CDR1 LNHDA and CDR2 SQIVND (reference sequence). The CDR3 DNA reads TGTGCCAGTAGTCCACCCCGACAGGGATCGGAGACCCAGTACTTC. Protein: CASSPPRQGSETQYF.

This clonotype has at least ten counts. The V and J genes are TRBV20-1 and TRBJ2-1; TRBD2 agrees at 7 bases. There are 14 residues in the CDR3. Germline V gene data show CDR1 as DFQATT and CDR2 as SNEGSKA (reference sequence). Losses at the gene ends were 2 bases for V and 6 bases for J; bases not matched to a gene: 7. The CDR3 loop is CSARRWEGRNEQFF. The CDR3, as DNA: TGCAGTGCTAGAAGGTGGGAGGGCCGCAATGAGCAGTTCTTC.

The V gene is TRBV27, the J gene TRBJ2-3; a weak D match, TRBD1 (5 bases). CDR3 length: 11 amino acids. V lost 8 bases, J lost 4 bases, and 7 bases lay in between. Germline CDR1 is MNHEY and CDR2 is SMNVEV (reference sequence). The CDR3 loop is CASLGPDTQYF. The CDR3 nucleotides read TGTGCCAGCTTGGGGCCAGATACGCAGTATTTT.

The V gene is TRBV6-2 or TRBV6-3, the J gene TRBJ2-1; TRBD2 agrees at 10 bases. Germline CDR1 and CDR2: MNHEY and SVGEGT. The CDR3 totals 16 residues. The junction had 6 bases not matched to a gene; V was cut back by 0 bases and J by 7 bases. The CDR3 sequence is CASSYSLAGGINEQFF. The CDR3 coding sequence is TGTGCCAGCAGTTACTCTTTAGCGGGAGGCATAAATGAGCAGTTCTTC.

This clonotype showed up just a few times. The rearrangement uses TRBV20-1 and TRBJ2-7; a weak D match, TRBD1 (6 bases). Germline V gene data show CDR1 as DFQATT and CDR2 as SNEGSKA (reference sequence). Trimming removed 0 bases from V and 1 base from J, with 13 bases in between. CDR3 length equals 15 residues. The CDR3 nucleotides are TGCAGTGCTAGAGATCGGGCAGGGGTTTCCTACGAGCAGTACTTC. This gives the protein CSARDRAGVSYEQYF.

The chain links TRBV6-2 or TRBV6-3 to TRBJ2-7, with D possibly being TRBD1 (6 bases). The CDR3 runs 12 residues. Deletions cut 7 bases from V and 5 bases from J, with 12 bases between. Per the germline V gene, CDR1 is MNHEY and CDR2 is SVGEGT. As DNA, the CDR3 is TGTGCCAGCACGCAGGGGAGCCACGAGCAGTACTTC. Translated, it gives CASTQGSHEQYF.

This clonotype was observed many times. The chain couples TRBV15 to TRBJ2-7, with 11 bases fitting TRBD2. Trimming took 5 bases from V and 5 from J; bases not matched to a gene: 8. This CDR3 contains 15 residues. The germline V gene has CDR1 LNHNV and CDR2 YYDKDF (reference sequence). The CDR3 spells CATSGGLAVINEQYF. CDR3 nucleotide sequence: TGTGCCACCAGCGGGGGACTAGCGGTGATCAACGAGCAGTACTTC. Full variable domain (remainder filled in from reference TRBV15 and TRBJ2-7): DAMVIQNPRYQVTQFGKPVTLSCSQTLNHNVMYWYQQKSSQAPKLLFHYYDKDFNNEADTPDNFQSRRPNTSFCFLDIRSPGLGDTAMYLCATSGGLAVINEQYFGPGTRLTVT.

The V and J genes are TRBV9 and TRBJ2-1; 14 nucleotides agree with TRBD2. The CDR3 consists of 16 residues. Germline assignment: CDR1 SGDLS and CDR2 YYNGEE. Trimming took 1 base from V and 7 from J; bases not matched to a gene: 4. This chain's CDR3 is CASSVIGLAGGNEQFF. The CDR3 DNA reads TGTGCCAGCAGCGTAATAGGACTAGCGGGAGGTAATGAGCAGTTCTTC.

In this sample, this clonotype turned up many times. This chain connects TRBV7-9 to TRBJ1-5; the D is unclear. V lost 1 base and J 4 bases, leaving 8 bases between the germline ends. The germline V gene encodes CDR1 SEHNR and CDR2 FQNEAQ (reference sequence). The CDR3 sequence is 14 residues long. CDR3 sequence (DNA): TGTGCCAGCAGCTTAGTGGGGAGGAATCAGCCCCAGCATTTT. Translation gives CASSLVGRNQPQHF.

The rearrangement joins TRBV28 to TRBJ2-7, with 9 nucleotides matching TRBD2. CDR1 MDHEN and CDR2 SYDVKM come from the germline V gene. The V segment lost 4 bases and the J segment 4 bases; nucleotides outside the gene matches: 8. The CDR3 is 15 amino acids. CDR3 in amino acids: CASSWTSAGRYEQYF. The CDR3 coding sequence is TGTGCCAGCAGTTGGACTAGCGCGGGTCGGTACGAGCAGTACTTC.

The chain has TRBV7-8 and TRBJ2-2, with D hard to call. V was shortened by 1 base and J by 4 bases, with 13 bases between the two germline ends. This CDR3 region has 16 residues. In germline, CDR1 is SGHVS, CDR2 FQNEAQ. The CDR3 nucleotides read TGTGCCAGCAGCTTAGATGGTACGTCGAGCACCGGGGAGCTGTTTTTT. Its protein is CASSLDGTSSTGELFF.

This clonotype was detected ten times or more. The chain is built from TRBV5-1 and TRBJ2-3, with 12 bases identical to TRBD2. Germline V lookup: CDR1 SGHRS, CDR2 YFSETQ. V trimming: 9 bases; J trimming: 0 bases; junction bases outside the gene matches: 11. CDR3 length: 17 amino acids. The CDR3 DNA sequence: TGCGCCACTTCGTCGGGACTAGCGGGCATAAGCACAGATACGCAGTATTTT. This encodes CATSSGLAGISTDTQYF.

On this clonotype: A much larger clone lies one base from this, so it may be a read error. The chain links TRBV9 to TRBJ2-3, with 7 bases lining up with TRBD1. Germline V lookup: CDR1 SGDLS, CDR2 YYNGEE. CDR3 length: 14 residues. After removal of 3 bases from V and 2 bases from J, the junction contained 3 bases not matched to a gene. The CDR3 region has the DNA TGTGCCAGCAGCGAGACAGGGATCACAGATACGCAGTATTTT. This sequence encodes CASSETGITDTQYF. Based on the CDR3 plus reference TRBV9 and TRBJ2-3, the full variable domain is DSGVTQTPKHLITATGQRVTLRCSPRSGDLSVYWYQQSLDQGLQFLIQYYNGEERAKGNILERFSAQQFPDLHSELNLSSLELGDSALYFCASSETGITDTQYFGPGTRLTVL.

The genes are TRBV6-1 and TRBJ2-7; tentative D call: TRBD1 (6 bases). CDR3 length: 13 amino acids. Germline V gene lookup returns CDR1 MNHNS and CDR2 SASEGT. Trimming took off 8 bases at V and 2 bases at J, with 13 bases between the two ends. The CDR3, as DNA: TGTGCCAGCGAGCCCGGACAGCCCTACGAGCAGTACTTC. It encodes CASEPGQPYEQYF.

This chain links TRBV19 with TRBJ1-1; D ambiguous. The CDR3 covers 16 residues. V gave up 0 bases and J gave up 4 bases, with 15 bases separating them. Germline lookup yields CDR1 LNHDA and CDR2 SQIVND (reference sequence). The CDR3 here is CASSIDFGFAGTEAFF. The CDR3 DNA is TGTGCCAGTAGTATAGACTTTGGCTTTGCTGGCACTGAAGCTTTCTTT.

The genes are TRBV25-1 and TRBJ2-2, with 9 bases aligning to TRBD1. Germline CDR1 reads MGHDK; CDR2 reads SYGVNS. Trimming cost V 4 bases and J 6 bases; bases outside gene matches: 6. This CDR3 region has 15 residues. CDR3 in DNA: TGTGCCAGCAGTGCAGGACAGGGGTGGTCCGGGGAGCTGTTTTTT. Amino acids: CASSAGQGWSGELFF.

This clonotype was counted many times. The J gene is TRBJ2-3, the V gene TRBV6-2 or TRBV6-3, with 11 bases that match TRBD2. The CDR3 loop spans 15 amino acids. Trimming at V came to 6 bases and at J to 4 bases, leaving 6 bases not matched to a gene. Looked up from germline, CDR1 is MNHEY and CDR2 is SVGEGT. The CDR3 region has the DNA TGTGCCAGCAGACCACTAGCGGGAGACGCAGATACGCAGTATTTT. This translates into CASRPLAGDADTQYF.